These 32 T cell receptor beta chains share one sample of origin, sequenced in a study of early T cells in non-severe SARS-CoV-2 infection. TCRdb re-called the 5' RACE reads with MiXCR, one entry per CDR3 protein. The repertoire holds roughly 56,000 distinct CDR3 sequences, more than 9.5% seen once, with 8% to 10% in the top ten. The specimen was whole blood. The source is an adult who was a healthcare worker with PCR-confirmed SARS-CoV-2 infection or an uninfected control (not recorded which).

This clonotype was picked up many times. Here the CDR3 DNA reads TGTGCCAGCAGTGACCCTGGGACAGGGACCAATGAGCAGTTCTTC. Protein: CASSDPGTGTNEQFF. V is TRBV25-1 and J is TRBJ2-1, with 9 bases that match TRBD1. The CDR3 has 15 amino acids. J was trimmed by 6 bases and V by 3 bases; bases with no gene match: 6. Looked up from germline, CDR1 is MGHDK and CDR2 is SYGVNS.

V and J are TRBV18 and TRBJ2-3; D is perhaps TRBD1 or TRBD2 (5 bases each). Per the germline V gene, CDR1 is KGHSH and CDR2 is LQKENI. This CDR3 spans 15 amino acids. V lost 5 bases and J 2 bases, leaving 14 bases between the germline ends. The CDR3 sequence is CASSFSGTITDTQYF. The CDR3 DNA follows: TGTGCCAGCTCATTCTCCGGGACGATCACAGATACGCAGTATTTT. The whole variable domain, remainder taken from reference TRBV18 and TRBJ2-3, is NAGVMQNPRHLVRRRGQEARLRCSPMKGHSHVYWYRQLPEEGLKFMVYLQKENIIDESGMPKERFSAEFPKEGPSILRIQQVVRGDSAAYFCASSFSGTITDTQYFGPGTRLTVL.

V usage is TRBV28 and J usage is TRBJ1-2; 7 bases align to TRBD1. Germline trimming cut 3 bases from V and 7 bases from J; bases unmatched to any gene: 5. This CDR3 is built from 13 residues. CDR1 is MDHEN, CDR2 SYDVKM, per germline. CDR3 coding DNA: TGTGCCAGCAGTTTGACAGGGTCGACTGGCTACACCTTC. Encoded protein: CASSLTGSTGYTF.

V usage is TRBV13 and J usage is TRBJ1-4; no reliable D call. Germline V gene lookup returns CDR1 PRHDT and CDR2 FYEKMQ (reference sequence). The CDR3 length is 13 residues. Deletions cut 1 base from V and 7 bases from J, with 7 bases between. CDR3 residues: CASSLEGGEKLFF. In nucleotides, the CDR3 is TGTGCCAGCAGCTTAGAAGGTGGTGAAAAACTGTTTTTT.

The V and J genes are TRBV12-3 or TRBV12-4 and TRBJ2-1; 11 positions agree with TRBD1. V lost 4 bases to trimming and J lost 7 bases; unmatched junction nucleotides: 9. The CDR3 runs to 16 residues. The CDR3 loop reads CASSSSGTGGGNEQFF. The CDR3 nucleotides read TGTGCCAGCAGTTCATCCGGGACAGGGGGAGGGAATGAGCAGTTCTTC.

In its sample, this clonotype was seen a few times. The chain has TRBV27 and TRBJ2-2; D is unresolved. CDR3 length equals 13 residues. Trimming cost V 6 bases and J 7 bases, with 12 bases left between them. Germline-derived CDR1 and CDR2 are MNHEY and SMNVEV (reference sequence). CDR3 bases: TGTGCCAGCAGCCGTCTGATGGGCGGGGAGCTGTTTTTT. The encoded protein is CASSRLMGGELFF.

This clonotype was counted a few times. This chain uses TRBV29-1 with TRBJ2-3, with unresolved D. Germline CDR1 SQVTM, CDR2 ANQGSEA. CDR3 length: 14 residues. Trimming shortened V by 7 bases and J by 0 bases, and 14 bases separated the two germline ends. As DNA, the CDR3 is TGCAGCGCCGTAGAACTATCTAGCACAGATACGCAGTATTTT. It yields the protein CSAVELSSTDTQYF.

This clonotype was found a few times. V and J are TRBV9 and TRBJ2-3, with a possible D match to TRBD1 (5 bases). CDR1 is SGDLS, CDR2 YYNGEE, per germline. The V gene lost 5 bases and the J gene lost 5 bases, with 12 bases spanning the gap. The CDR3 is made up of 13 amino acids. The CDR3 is CASSSDRRDTQYF. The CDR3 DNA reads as TGTGCCAGCAGTTCCGACAGACGAGATACGCAGTATTTT.

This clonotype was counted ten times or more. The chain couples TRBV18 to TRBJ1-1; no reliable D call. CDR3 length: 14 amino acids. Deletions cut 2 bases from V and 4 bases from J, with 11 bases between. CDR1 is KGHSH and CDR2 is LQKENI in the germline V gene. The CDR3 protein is CASSPRTNPTEAFF. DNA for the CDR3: TGTGCCAGCTCACCAAGGACTAATCCCACTGAAGCTTTCTTT.

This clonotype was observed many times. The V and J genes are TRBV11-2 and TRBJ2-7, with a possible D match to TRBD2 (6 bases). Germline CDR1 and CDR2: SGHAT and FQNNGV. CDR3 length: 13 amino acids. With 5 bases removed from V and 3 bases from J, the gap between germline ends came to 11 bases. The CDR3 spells CASSGGKGYEQYF. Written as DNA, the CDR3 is TGTGCCAGCAGCGGAGGGAAGGGCTACGAGCAGTACTTC. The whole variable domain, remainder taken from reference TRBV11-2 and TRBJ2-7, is EAGVAQSPRYKIIEKRQSVAFWCNPISGHATLYWYQQILGQGPKLLIQFQNNGVVDDSQLPKDRFSAERLKGVDSTLKIQPAKLEDSAVYLCASSGGKGYEQYFGPGTRLTVT.

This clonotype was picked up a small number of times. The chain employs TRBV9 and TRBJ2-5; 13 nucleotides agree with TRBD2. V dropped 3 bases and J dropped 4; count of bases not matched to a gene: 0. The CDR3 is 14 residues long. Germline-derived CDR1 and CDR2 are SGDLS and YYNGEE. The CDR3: CASSGLAGGETQYF. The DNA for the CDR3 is TGTGCCAGCAGCGGACTAGCGGGAGGAGAGACCCAGTACTTC.

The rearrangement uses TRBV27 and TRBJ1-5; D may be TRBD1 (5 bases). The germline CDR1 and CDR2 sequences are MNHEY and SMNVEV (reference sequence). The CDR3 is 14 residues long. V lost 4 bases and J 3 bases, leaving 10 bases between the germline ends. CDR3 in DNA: TGTGCCAGCAGTTCGGGACGGCCCAATCAGCCCCAGCATTTT. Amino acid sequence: CASSSGRPNQPQHF.

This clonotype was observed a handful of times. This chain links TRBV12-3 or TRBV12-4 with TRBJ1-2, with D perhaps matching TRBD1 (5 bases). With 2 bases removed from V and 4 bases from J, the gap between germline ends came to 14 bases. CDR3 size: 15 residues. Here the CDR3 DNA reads TGTGCCAGCAGTTTAAGGGCAGGGAGCCTCTATGGCTACACCTTC. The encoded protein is CASSLRAGSLYGYTF.

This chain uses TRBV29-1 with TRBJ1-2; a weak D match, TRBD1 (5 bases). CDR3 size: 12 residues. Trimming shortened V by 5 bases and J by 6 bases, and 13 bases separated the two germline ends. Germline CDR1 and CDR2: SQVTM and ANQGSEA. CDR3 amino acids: CSVTRLQDGYTF. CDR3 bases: TGCAGCGTTACAAGACTACAGGATGGCTACACCTTC.

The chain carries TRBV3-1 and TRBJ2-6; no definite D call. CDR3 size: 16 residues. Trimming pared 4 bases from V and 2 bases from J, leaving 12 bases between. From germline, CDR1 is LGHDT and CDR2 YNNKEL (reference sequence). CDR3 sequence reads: CASSRHQAAGANVLTF. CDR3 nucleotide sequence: TGTGCCAGCAGCCGACATCAAGCCGCTGGGGCCAACGTCCTGACTTTC. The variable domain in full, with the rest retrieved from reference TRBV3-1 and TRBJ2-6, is DTAVSQTPKYLVTQMGNDKSIKCEQNLGHDTMYWYKQDSKKFLKIMFSYNNKELIINETVPNRFSPKSPDKAHLNLHINSLELGDSAVYFCASSRHQAAGANVLTFGAGSRLTVL.

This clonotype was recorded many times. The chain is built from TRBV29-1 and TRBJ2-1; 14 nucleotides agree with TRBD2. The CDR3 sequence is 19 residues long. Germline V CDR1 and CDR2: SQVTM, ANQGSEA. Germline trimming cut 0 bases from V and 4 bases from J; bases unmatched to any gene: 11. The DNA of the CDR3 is TGCAGCGTTGAAGATCTTTCCGACCGACTAGCGGGAGGGTACAATGAGCAGTTCTTC. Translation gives CSVEDLSDRLAGGYNEQFF.

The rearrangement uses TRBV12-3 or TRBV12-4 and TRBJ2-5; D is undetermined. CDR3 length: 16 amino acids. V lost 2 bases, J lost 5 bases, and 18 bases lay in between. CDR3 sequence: CASSLSPTRQGETQYF. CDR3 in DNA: TGTGCCAGCAGTTTATCCCCCACCAGGCAAGGGGAGACCCAGTACTTC.

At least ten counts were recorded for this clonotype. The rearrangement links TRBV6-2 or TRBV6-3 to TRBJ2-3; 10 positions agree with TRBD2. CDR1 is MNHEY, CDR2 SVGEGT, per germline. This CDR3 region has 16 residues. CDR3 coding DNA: TGTGGCACGGGACTAAGAGCTAGCGGGAGATGGGATACGCAGTATTTT. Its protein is CGTGLRASGRWDTQYF.

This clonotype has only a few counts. The CDR3 coding sequence is TGTGCCAGCCTGGGACTAGCGGGAGAAGGGAGCACAGATACGCAGTATTTT. Encoded protein: CASLGLAGEGSTDTQYF. The chain joins TRBV4-2 to TRBJ2-3, with 14 nucleotides matching TRBD2. There are 17 residues in the CDR3. The V gene's germline CDR1 is LGHNA and CDR2 YNFKEQ. After removal of 8 bases from V and 0 bases from J, the junction contained 7 bases not matched to a gene.

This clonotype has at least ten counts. DNA of the CDR3: TGTGCCAGCAGTTTCCGGGACAGCGGCCTTAACTATGGCTACACCTTC. It yields the protein CASSFRDSGLNYGYTF. J is TRBJ1-2 and V is TRBV27; 7 bases are a match to TRBD1. Trimming took 3 bases from V and 1 from J; bases not matched to a gene: 8. The CDR3 contains 16 residues. CDR1 and CDR2 (germline): MNHEY, SMNVEV (reference sequence).

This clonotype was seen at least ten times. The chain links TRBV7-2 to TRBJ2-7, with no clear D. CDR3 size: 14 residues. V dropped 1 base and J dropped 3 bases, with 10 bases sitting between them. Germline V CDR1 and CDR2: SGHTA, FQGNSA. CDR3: CASSLDPASYEQYF. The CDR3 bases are TGTGCCAGCAGCTTAGACCCAGCGAGCTACGAGCAGTACTTC.

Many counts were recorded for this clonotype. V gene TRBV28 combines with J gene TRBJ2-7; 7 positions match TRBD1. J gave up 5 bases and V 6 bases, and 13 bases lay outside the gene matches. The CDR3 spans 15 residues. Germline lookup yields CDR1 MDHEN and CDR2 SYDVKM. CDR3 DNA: TGTGCCAGCAGGCCAAAGACAGGGAAAGATGACGAGCAGTACTTC. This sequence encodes CASRPKTGKDDEQYF.

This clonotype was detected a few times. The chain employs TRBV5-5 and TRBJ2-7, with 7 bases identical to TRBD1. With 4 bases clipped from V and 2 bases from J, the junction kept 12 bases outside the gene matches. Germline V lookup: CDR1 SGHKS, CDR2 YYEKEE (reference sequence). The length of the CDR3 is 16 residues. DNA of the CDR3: TGTGCCAGCAGCAGAGCTGGACAGGATCTTGCCTACGAGCAGTACTTC. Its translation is CASSRAGQDLAYEQYF. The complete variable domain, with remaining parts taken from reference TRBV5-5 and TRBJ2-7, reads DAGVTQSPTHLIKTRGQQVTLRCSPISGHKSVSWYQQVLGQGPQFIFQYYEKEERGRGNFPDRFSARQFPNYSSELNVNALLLGDSALYLCASSRAGQDLAYEQYFGPGTRLTVT.

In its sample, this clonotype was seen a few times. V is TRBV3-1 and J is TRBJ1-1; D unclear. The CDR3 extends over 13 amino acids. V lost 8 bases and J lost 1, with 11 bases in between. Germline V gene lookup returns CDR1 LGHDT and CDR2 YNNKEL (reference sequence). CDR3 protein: CASSTNWNTEAFF. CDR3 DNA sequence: TGTGCCAGCTCCACTAATTGGAACACTGAAGCTTTCTTT.

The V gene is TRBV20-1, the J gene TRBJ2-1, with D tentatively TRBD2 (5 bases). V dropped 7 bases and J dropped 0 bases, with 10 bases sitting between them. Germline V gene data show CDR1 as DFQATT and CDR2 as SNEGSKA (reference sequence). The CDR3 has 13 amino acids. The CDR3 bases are TGCAGTGTCGAAGCGGTCTCCTACAATGAGCAGTTCTTC. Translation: CSVEAVSYNEQFF.

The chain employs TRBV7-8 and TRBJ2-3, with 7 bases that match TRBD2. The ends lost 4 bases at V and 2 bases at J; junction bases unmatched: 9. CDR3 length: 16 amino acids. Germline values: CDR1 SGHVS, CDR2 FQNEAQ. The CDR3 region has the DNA TGTGCCAGCAGCTCAGTCCTAGCGGTTCTCACAGATACGCAGTATTTT. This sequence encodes CASSSVLAVLTDTQYF.

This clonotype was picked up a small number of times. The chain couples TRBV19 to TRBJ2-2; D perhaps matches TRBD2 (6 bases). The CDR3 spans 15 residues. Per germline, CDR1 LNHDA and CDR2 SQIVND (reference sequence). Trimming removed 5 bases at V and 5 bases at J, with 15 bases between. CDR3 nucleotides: TGTGCCAGTAGTCCGGGGACGGCGGGGACCGGGGAGCTGTTTTTT. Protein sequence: CASSPGTAGTGELFF.

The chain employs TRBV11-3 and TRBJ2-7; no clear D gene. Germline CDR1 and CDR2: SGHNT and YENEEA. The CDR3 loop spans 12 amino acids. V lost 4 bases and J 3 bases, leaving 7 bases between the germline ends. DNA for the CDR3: TGTGCCAGCAGCTCAGGCCGCTACGAGCAGTACTTC. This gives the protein CASSSGRYEQYF.

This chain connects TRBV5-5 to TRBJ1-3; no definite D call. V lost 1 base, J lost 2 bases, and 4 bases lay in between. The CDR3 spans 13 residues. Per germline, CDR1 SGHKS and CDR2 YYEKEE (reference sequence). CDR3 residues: CASSLKTGNTIYF. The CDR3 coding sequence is TGTGCCAGCAGCTTGAAGACTGGAAACACCATATATTTT.

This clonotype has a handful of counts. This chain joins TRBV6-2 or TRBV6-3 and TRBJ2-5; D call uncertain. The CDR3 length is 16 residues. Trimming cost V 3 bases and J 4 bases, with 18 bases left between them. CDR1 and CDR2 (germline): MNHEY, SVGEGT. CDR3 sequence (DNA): TGTGCCAGCAGTTATGCCGGATCGGCCGAAAGAGAGACCCAGTACTTC. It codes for CASSYAGSAERETQYF.

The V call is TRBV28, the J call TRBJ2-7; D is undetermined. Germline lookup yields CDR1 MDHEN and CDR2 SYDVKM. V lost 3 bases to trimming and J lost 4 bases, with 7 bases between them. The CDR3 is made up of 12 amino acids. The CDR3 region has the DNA TGTGCCAGCAGTTTGCAATCTTACGAGCAGTACTTC. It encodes CASSLQSYEQYF.

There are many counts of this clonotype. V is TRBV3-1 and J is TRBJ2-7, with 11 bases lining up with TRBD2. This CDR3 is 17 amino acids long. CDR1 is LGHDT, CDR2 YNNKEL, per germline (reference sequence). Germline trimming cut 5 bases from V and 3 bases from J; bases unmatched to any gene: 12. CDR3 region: CASSSSAGLAASYEQYF. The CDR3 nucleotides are TGTGCCAGCAGCTCATCCGCGGGACTAGCGGCGAGCTACGAGCAGTACTTC.